Included here is one T cell receptor (beta chain) sequence, with context. This record belongs to a study of blood T cell repertoires in COVID-19. As processed by the authors: Amplification from reference gene primers served as the basis for estimated nucleated cell counts. Sequenced by immunoSEQ multiplex PCR; TCRdb stores in-frame clones only, minus some. Clone size and the V and J calls come from that table; the DNA yielded D and trimming. This table holds 230,000 or so clones, 81% found once. There are 11 residues in the CDR3. The germline V and J ends were trimmed by 4 bases and 8 bases, with 9 bases remaining between them. In germline, CDR1 is SGHRS, CDR2 YFSETQ.

The sequence was obtained from an elderly woman with COVID-19, enrolled during active disease. V usage is TRBV5-1 and J usage is TRBJ1-1; unclear D gene. Specimen: peripheral blood. For the CDR3, the DNA is TGCGCCAGCAGCCCAGGCAGAGAAGCTTTCTTT. It specifies CASSPGREAFF.